A selection of T cell receptor beta chains follows, all from one sample in a study of blood T cell repertoires in COVID-19. Using immunoSEQ multiplex PCR, the repertoire was profiled, and TCRdb retains in-frame clones only, with some absent. Of about 230,000 clones listed, about 84% were seen once; the top ten hold approximately 8%. Sequencing was performed on peripheral blood. These receptors came from a woman of 80 years or more with acute or convalescent COVID-19. Both conserved end residues are part of each CDR3. A D gene is named only where the DNA matches it firmly.

v_gene	d_gene	j_gene	CDR3aa
TRBV15	.	TRBJ1-5	CATSRGQGPQPQHF
TRBV5-1	.	TRBJ2-7	CASSLLGGGGNSYEQYF
TRBV5-4	.	TRBJ1-3	CASSPALSERNTIYF
TRBV7-2	TRBD2	TRBJ2-7	CASSQGLAGSYEQYF
TRBV6-2/TRBV6-3	TRBD1	TRBJ2-5	CASSFRQGAGETQYF
TRBV27	TRBD1	TRBJ1-5	CASSIQGGRQPQHF
TRBV7-9	TRBD1	TRBJ2-7	CASSTIRGRGIYEQYF
TRBV12-3/TRBV12-4	.	TRBJ1-1	CASSFGVGTEAFF
TRBV6-5	.	TRBJ1-1	CASSYDGGSVF
TRBV3-1/TRBV3-2	.	TRBJ1-6	CASSPGVPGSPLHF
TRBV6-5	.	TRBJ1-1	CASSLPYSGAEAFF
TRBV2	TRBD1	TRBJ2-3	CASRARQGGTSTDTQYF
TRBV5-1	TRBD1	TRBJ1-1	CASRRTGMNTEAFF
TRBV7-2	.	TRBJ1-2	CASRAPSGYGYTF
TRBV6-5	TRBD1	TRBJ1-2	CATNGDSYGYTF
TRBV14	.	TRBJ2-7	CASSQVGRLNEQYF
TRBV27	TRBD1	TRBJ1-3	CASSPGTGNTIYF
TRBV18	TRBD1	TRBJ2-2	CASSLAIPGQRSGELFF
TRBV30	TRBD1	TRBJ1-3	CAWSRWAEGQSGNTIYF
TRBV3-1/TRBV3-2	.	TRBJ2-5	CASSQGSLVGQFGTQYF
TRBV7-9	TRBD1	TRBJ2-1	CASSLRTGESNEQFF
TRBV19	TRBD1	TRBJ1-1	CASANRGLRITAFF
TRBV5-1	TRBD2	TRBJ2-5	CASSFGLAGPQTQYF
TRBV27	.	TRBJ2-7	CASSTGVYYEQYF
TRBV5-1	TRBD1	TRBJ2-1	CASSLPGQAASEQFF
TRBV6-5	TRBD2	TRBJ2-7	CASRDGLGFYEQYF
TRBV10-1	TRBD2	TRBJ2-5	CASSEFSGGQETQYF
TRBV4-1	TRBD1	TRBJ1-6	CASSQENQGARSPLHF
TRBV5-1	.	TRBJ2-3	CASRASIGADTQYF
TRBV5-1	.	TRBJ2-4	CASSLDSLNIQYF
TRBV15	.	TRBJ2-5	CATSRGGRSQETQYF
TRBV7-9	TRBD2	TRBJ2-5	CASSYSSGSYQETQYF
TRBV4-1	.	TRBJ2-2	CASSQEGSLAYTGELFF
TRBV7-8	TRBD2	TRBJ2-7	CASSSRTSGSSEQYF
TRBV2	TRBD1	TRBJ1-5	CASGDRDSNQPQHF
TRBV7-9	.	TRBJ2-1	CASSGGVDRRLKYNEQFF
TRBV25-1	.	TRBJ1-1	CASSEAGEAFF
TRBV5-1	TRBD1	TRBJ2-3	CASSQDRESPTDTQYF
TRBV25-1	.	TRBJ2-5	CASSFPGPQETQYF